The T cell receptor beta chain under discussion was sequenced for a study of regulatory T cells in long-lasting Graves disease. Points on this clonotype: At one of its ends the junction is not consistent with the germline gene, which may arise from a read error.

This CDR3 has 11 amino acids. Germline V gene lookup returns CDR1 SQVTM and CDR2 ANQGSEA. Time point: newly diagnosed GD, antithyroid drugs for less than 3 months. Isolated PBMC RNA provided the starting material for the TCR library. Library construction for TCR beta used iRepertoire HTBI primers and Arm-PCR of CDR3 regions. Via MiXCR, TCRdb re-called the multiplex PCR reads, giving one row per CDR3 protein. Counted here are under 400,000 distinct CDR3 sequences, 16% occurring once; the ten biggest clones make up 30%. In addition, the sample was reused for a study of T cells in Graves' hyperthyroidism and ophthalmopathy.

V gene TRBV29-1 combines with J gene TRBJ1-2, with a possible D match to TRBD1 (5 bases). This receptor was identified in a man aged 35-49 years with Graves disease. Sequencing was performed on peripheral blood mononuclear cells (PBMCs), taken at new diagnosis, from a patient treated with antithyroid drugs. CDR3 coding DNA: TGCGGCGTTGGTGGGACGGGAGGCTACACCTTC. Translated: CGVGGTGGYTF.